The present T cell receptor (beta chain) was sequenced within a study of T cells in women clearing cervical HPV infection. Overall study results and limits: A classifier using richness and V gene abundances reached an AUC of under 0.9.

The germline V gene encodes CDR1 SEHNR and CDR2 FQNEAQ (reference sequence). The V gene lost 6 bases and the J gene lost 0 bases, with 11 bases spanning the gap. The CDR3 runs 15 residues. About this clone itself: Its antigen is still unknown. The read terminates 3 residues before the CDR3 end, so the remaining end is supplied by the germline J gene.

Some clones are missing from TCRdb's copy, which holds only in-frame ones; the method was immunoSEQ multiplex PCR. Its table records approximately 21,000 clones. This receptor was taken from a woman aged 18-70 years with a cervical HPV16 infection that either progressed to CIN3+ or cleared (not recorded which). Sequenced material: blood buffy coat. V gene TRBV7-9 combines with J gene TRBJ1-4; D not certain. The CDR3 protein is CASSLSPATNEKLFF. Partial CDR3 DNA: TGTGCCAGCAGTTTATCCCCAGCAACTAATGAAAAA. Combining the CDR3 with reference TRBV7-9 and TRBJ1-4 gives the whole variable domain DTGVSQNPRHKITKRGQNVTFRCDPISEHNRLYWYRQTLGQGPEFLTYFQNEAQLEKSRLLSDRFSAERPKGSFSTLEIQRTEQGDSAMYLCASSLSPATNEKLFFGSGTQLSVL.